The present T cell receptor beta chain was sequenced within a study of cytomegalovirus exposure and HLA in healthy donors. General observations from the study: Later examination showed HLA-associated TCR beta chains had greater clonal expansion than equally common others.

In germline, CDR1 is KGHSH, CDR2 LQKENI. The CDR3 runs to 17 residues. Trimming removed 0 bases from V and 1 base from J, with 15 bases in between. As concerns this clone: Its antigen is unknown.

The PCR employed 60 Vbeta primers together with 13 Jbeta primers. Assay used: immunoSEQ multiplex PCR; TCRdb lists only in-frame clones, some missing. The sample includes approximately 84,000 clones, around four fifths seen only once; the top ten take around 2.3%. This chain uses TRBV18 with TRBJ1-1, with a weak D call TRBD1 (6 bases). This sequence was found in a male donor in good health and CMV-seropositive. Input material: PBMCs. The CDR3 region is CASSPPFRTAQNTEAFF. The CDR3 DNA reads as TGTGCCAGCTCACCACCATTTCGGACAGCCCAGAACACTGAAGCTTTCTTT.